This TCR beta chain was observed in a study of T cells in Graves' hyperthyroidism and ophthalmopathy. Study-level results: Before onset, by a median of approximately 5.9 months, the model predicted ophthalmopathy. Among thyroid clonotypes expanded above 0.001, most also appeared in blood.

The ends were cut back, 8 bases at V and 2 bases at J, with 13 bases in the middle. The CDR3 sequence is 13 residues long. Looked up from germline, CDR1 is MNHNY and CDR2 is SVGAGI (reference sequence). Concerning this clonotype: Its antigen is unknown.

What was amplified from RNA transcripts were TCR beta CDR3 regions. With the HTBI primer set, the TCR CDR3 went through a first round of RT-PCR. MiXCR was run by TCRdb on the multiplex PCR reads, yielding one entry per CDR3 protein. The sample yields hundreds of thousands of distinct CDR3 sequences, roughly 40% seen once. Stable Graves' hyperthyroidism denoted no ophthalmopathy progression over 18 months. The chain recombines TRBV6-6 with TRBJ2-7; D is perhaps TRBD1 (5 bases). The source of this sequence is a man aged 18-30 years with Graves' hyperthyroidism. Sequenced input: blood. CDR3 sequence reads: CASGRTYAYEQYF. CDR3 DNA sequence: TGTGCCAGCGGACGGACATACGCCTACGAGCAGTACTTC.